This T cell receptor beta chain is from a study of cytomegalovirus exposure and HLA in healthy donors. The overall study: Among the roughly 400 donors who were genotyped, approximately 84% fell in the genetic ancestry cluster that is associated with self-reported Caucasian donors.

The PCR had 60 Vbeta and 13 Jbeta primers. Clones were read by immunoSEQ multiplex PCR, and TCRdb kept only the in-frame ones, dropping some. This repertoire shows more than 100,000 clones, 82% found once; its top ten account for approximately 8.1%. This clone was seen only once. Its antigen remains unidentified. Study-wide points: CMV serostatus alone was available as immune exposure information. Investigators reported 164 TCR beta chains as tied to cytomegalovirus. Roughly uniform sequencing depth across donors was assumed, possibly incorrectly.

The V and J ends lost 5 bases and 0 bases respectively, with 12 bases between them. Germline V gene lookup returns CDR1 SGHAT and CDR2 FQNNGV. There are 15 residues in the CDR3. Specimen: PBMCs. This clonotype originated in a woman between 50 and 59 years old in good health and CMV-seropositive. The rearrangement links TRBV11-2 to TRBJ2-3, with D tentatively TRBD1 (6 bases). CDR3 nucleotides: TGTGCCAGCAGCCGTCTGGGGACAAGCACAGATACGCAGTATTTT. Its translation is CASSRLGTSTDTQYF.